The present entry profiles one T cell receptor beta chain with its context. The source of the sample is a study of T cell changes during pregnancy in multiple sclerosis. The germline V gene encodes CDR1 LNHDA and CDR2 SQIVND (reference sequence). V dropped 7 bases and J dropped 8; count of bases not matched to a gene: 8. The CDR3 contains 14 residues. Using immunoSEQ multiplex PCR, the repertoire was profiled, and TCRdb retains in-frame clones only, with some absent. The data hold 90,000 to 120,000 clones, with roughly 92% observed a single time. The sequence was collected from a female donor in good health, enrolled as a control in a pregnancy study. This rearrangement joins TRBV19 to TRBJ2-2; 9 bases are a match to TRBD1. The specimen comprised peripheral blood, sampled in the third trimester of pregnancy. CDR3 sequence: CASTLQGARGELFF. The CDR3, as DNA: TGTGCCAGTACCCTACAGGGGGCAAGAGGGGAGCTGTTTTTT.